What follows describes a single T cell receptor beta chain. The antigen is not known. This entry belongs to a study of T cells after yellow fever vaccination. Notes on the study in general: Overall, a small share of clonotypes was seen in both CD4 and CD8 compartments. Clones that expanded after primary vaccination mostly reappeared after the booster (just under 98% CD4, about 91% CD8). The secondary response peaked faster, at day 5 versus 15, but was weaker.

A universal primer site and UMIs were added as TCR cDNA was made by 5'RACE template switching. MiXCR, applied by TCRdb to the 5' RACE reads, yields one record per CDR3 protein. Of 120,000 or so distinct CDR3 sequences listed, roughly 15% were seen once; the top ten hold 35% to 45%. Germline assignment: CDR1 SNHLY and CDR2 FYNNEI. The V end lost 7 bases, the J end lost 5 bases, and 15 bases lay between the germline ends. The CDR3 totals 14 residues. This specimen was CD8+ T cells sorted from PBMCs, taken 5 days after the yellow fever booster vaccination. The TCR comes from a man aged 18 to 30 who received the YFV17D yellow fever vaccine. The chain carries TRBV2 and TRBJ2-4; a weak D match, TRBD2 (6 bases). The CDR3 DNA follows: TGTGCCAGCAAGACTACAGGAGGGGAAAACATTCAGTACTTC. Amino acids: CASKTTGGENIQYF.